These 3 T cell receptor beta chains originate from one sample sequenced in a study of shared T cell receptors in the human thymus. Generated by immunoSEQ multiplex PCR, the TCRdb table keeps only in-frame clones and is missing some. The table records hundreds of thousands of clones, around 78% of them present only once. These data also formed part of another study, on human thymus T cells.

The sample taken for sequencing was thymocytes. These receptors were obtained from a boy younger than two with a congenital heart defect.

CDR3 DNA: TGTGCCAGAAGATTTACCTTGGGACTAGCGGGAGAGACCCAGTACTTC. It specifies CARRFTLGLAGETQYF. The chain recombines TRBV5-3 with TRBJ2-5, with TRBD2 matching 12 bases. TRBV5-3 is classed as an ORF, of uncertain function. This CDR3 has 16 residues. The V gene end was trimmed by 5 bases and the J gene end by 4 bases; junction bases not matched to a gene: 9.

CDR3 coding DNA: TGTGCCAGCAGAGGGGCGTACTACTACGAGCAGTACTTC. Residues: CASRGAYYYEQYF. The chain carries TRBV25-1 and TRBJ2-7, with D possibly being TRBD1 (5 bases). The CDR3 runs 13 residues. The V and J ends lost 6 bases and 3 bases respectively, with 12 bases between them. Germline CDR1 MGHDK, CDR2 SYGVNS.

This chain connects TRBV4-2 to TRBJ2-7, with TRBD2 matching 7 bases. CDR3 length: 14 residues. Trimming cost V 4 bases and J 2 bases; bases outside gene matches: 5. The V gene's germline CDR1 is LGHNA and CDR2 YNFKEQ. The CDR3 DNA is TGTGCCAGCAGCCGAGAGCGGGACGCCTACGAGCAGTACTTC. Its translation is CASSRERDAYEQYF.